Listed below are T cell receptor beta chains from one sample, sequenced in a study of CD8 T cells in ankylosing spondylitis. Each CDR3 protein is one row after TCRdb ran MiXCR on the 5' RACE reads. The sample includes roughly 470,000 distinct CDR3 sequences, 25% to 30% of them seen just once. Sample: blood, either unsorted or a sorted T cell fraction (not recorded which). The receptors originated from a male donor with ankylosing spondylitis. Each CDR3 is given with its conserved first and last residue. The D gene is left open where the match is weak.

D	length	J	V	CDR3
TRBD2	14	TRBJ2-3	TRBV10-3	CAIRLAGVVDTQYF
NA	15	TRBJ2-1	TRBV24-1	CATSLGPRFYNEQFF
NA	16	TRBJ2-2	TRBV5-1	CASSFLGVGNTGELFF
TRBD2	16	TRBJ2-2	TRBV7-8	CASSFHVAGSTGELFF
NA	17	TRBJ1-2	TRBV27	CASSEIPRPPANYGYTF
NA	16	TRBJ2-2	TRBV15	CATSRSIAELTGELFF
NA	12	TRBJ1-6	TRBV12-3/TRBV12-4	CASSPRVEPLHF
NA	15	TRBJ2-5	TRBV6-5	CASSYSGRRGETQYF
TRBD1	16	TRBJ1-2	TRBV20-1	CSARDAADRGNYGYTF
TRBD1	15	TRBJ1-2	TRBV27	CASSLTDRGNYGYTF
NA	13	TRBJ1-6	TRBV5-1	CASSLDPNSPLHF
NA	14	TRBJ1-4	TRBV15	CATSRTATNEKLFF
NA	16	TRBJ1-4	TRBV15	CATSREYLSLNEKLFF
NA	14	TRBJ2-2	TRBV11-3	CASSSTGYTGELFF
TRBD2	16	TRBJ2-2	TRBV20-1	CSARDYASGNTGELFF
NA	16	TRBJ2-4	TRBV28	CASSGLSGLAKNIQYF
NA	14	TRBJ2-7	TRBV27	CASSSGPEAYEQYF
NA	16	TRBJ1-5	TRBV7-9	CASSLEVGAANQPQHF
NA	13	TRBJ1-2	TRBV2	CASRLTANYGYTF
TRBD1	18	TRBJ1-1	TRBV5-6	CASSLLTGTILMNTEAFF
NA	16	TRBJ2-4	TRBV7-8	CASSLAGFLAKNIQYF
NA	14	TRBJ1-1	TRBV9	CASSVGGSNTEAFF
TRBD2	15	TRBJ2-5	TRBV20-1	CSAEVSASGQETQYF
NA	12	TRBJ2-1	TRBV12-5	CASGSLSNEQFF
NA	13	TRBJ1-5	TRBV30	CAWSVQGGQPQHF
NA	15	TRBJ2-7	TRBV20-1	CSARGDGRGILEQYF
TRBD2	15	TRBJ2-3	TRBV5-1	CASVVGGSSSDTQYF
NA	14	TRBJ2-5	TRBV12-3/TRBV12-4	CASSLGGNVETQYF
TRBD1	15	TRBJ2-5	TRBV4-1	CASSQLSDREETQYF
NA	15	TRBJ1-2	TRBV20-1	CSARDLTGVGYGYTF
TRBD1	14	TRBJ2-3	TRBV7-2	CASATDRATDTQYF
NA	15	TRBJ1-2	TRBV11-3	CASSLGSTGLRGYTF
TRBD1	13	TRBJ1-1	TRBV7-7	CASSKDRDTEAFF
TRBD2	21	TRBJ2-3	TRBV20-1	CSARDVGGPVTISGPGDTQYF
NA	16	TRBJ2-1	TRBV2	CASSDPRGRRYNEQFF
NA	14	TRBJ1-4	TRBV3-1	CASSQAGEGEKLFF